The rows below give T cell receptor beta chains drawn from one sample of a study of identical twins. TCRdb reprocessed the 5' RACE reads with MiXCR, giving one entry per CDR3 protein. The sample yields hundreds of thousands of distinct CDR3 sequences, roughly a tenth seen once. The material sequenced was memory (CD45RO+) T cells sorted from blood. These TCRs come from a woman aged 18-29 years in good health. Both conserved end residues are part of each CDR3. A D gene is named only where the DNA matches it firmly. A clone size is listed for some rows: how often the clone was seen (once, few, many), or a class if it is expanded.

V gene	D gene	J gene	clone size	CDR3 DNA	CDR3 protein
TRBV7-9	TRBD1	TRBJ2-7	many	TGTGCCAGCAGCCCACGGGACAGTTTGTACGAGCAGTACTTC	CASSPRDSLYEQYF
TRBV20-1	.	TRBJ1-2	.	TGCAGTGCTAGGGACCCAGCTTCTCCTAACTATGGCTACACCTTC	CSARDPASPNYGYTF
TRBV7-9	.	TRBJ2-7	.	TGTGCCAGCAGCTTTGGAAACAGGGTCTCCGAGCAGTACTTC	CASSFGNRVSEQYF
TRBV7-8	.	TRBJ2-5	many	TGTGCCAGCAGCATTAGGGGTGGGGGACCGACTACCGGGTCCCAGTACTTC	CASSIRGGGPTTGSQYF
TRBV11-2	TRBD1	TRBJ1-1	few	TGTGCCAGCAGAAGGAACAGGGGCTCTACTGAAGCTTTCTTT	CASRRNRGSTEAFF
TRBV7-2	.	TRBJ2-7	few	TGTGCCAGCAGCCTTGACCCGGCCAGATGGGAGCAGTACTTC	CASSLDPARWEQYF
TRBV20-1	.	TRBJ1-5	few	TGCAGTGCTAGCGGCTCCGGCAATCAGCCCCAGCATTTT	CSASGSGNQPQHF
TRBV5-1	.	TRBJ1-1	few	TGCGCCAGCAGCTTGATCGCGGGCCCCAACACTGAAGCTTTCTTT	CASSLIAGPNTEAFF
TRBV27	TRBD1	TRBJ2-3	.	TGTGCCAGCAGCCTTAAGAACAGGGGAAAGGAGGGCACAGATACGCAGTATTTT	CASSLKNRGKEGTDTQYF
TRBV3-1	.	TRBJ2-5	many	TGTGCCAGCAGCCAGAGGCGCAATAACATACAAGAGACCCAGTACTTC	CASSQRRNNIQETQYF
TRBV5-4	.	TRBJ2-5	many	TGTGCCAGCAGCTTGGGGGCTTACGGGGGCCAAGAGACCCAGTACTTC	CASSLGAYGGQETQYF
TRBV10-1	.	TRBJ2-7	.	TGCGCCAGCGCGGCTGGACAGTTGTACTTC	CASAAGQLYF
TRBV10-3	.	TRBJ2-5	many	TGTGCCATCAAGGGAGAGGAGACCCAGTACTTC	CAIKGEETQYF
TRBV4-1	.	TRBJ2-2	.	TGCGCCAGCAAAGCGGAGAACACCGGGGAGCTGTTTTTT	CASKAENTGELFF
TRBV2	.	TRBJ1-2	.	TGTGCCAGCAGTGAGTCCAGGGGCCATGGCTACACCTTC	CASSESRGHGYTF